The clone carrying this T cell receptor (beta chain) was counted between two and nine times. Its antigen is unknown. Trimming took 8 bases from V and 1 from J, leaving 23 bases between them. The CDR3 has 16 residues. From germline, CDR1 is SQVTM and CDR2 ANQGSEA. This record belongs to a study of beta chain features in type 1 diabetes. Regarding the study as a whole: Significant though moderate, a shortening of TCRB CDR3s appeared in all four CD4+ subsets of Type 1 diabetes patients.

Isolated RNA was reverse transcribed in full, so expressed TCRB transcripts were sequenced. Measured with immunoSEQ multiplex PCR; TCRdb has only the in-frame clones, and not every one. The sample has 300,000 to 350,000 clones, approximately 9.9% seen once; the top ten hold about 1%. The source is a man aged 25-40 years with type 1 diabetes. The J gene is TRBJ1-1, the V gene TRBV29-1; TRBD1 might be the D (6 bases). The specimen sequenced was central memory CD4+ T cells from blood. The CDR3 DNA reads TGCAGCATATTCGACAGGACTCCCCCTGCGAACACTGAAGCTTTCTTT. It codes for CSIFDRTPPANTEAFF.